The sequence of this T cell receptor (beta chain) was determined in a study of T cell responses to AZD1222 COVID-19 vaccine. The CDR3 extends over 13 amino acids. The V gene's germline CDR1 is LGHNT and CDR2 FRNRAP. The V end was cut by 2 bases, the J end by 6 bases, with 11 bases between. This clone was counted a few times. Only in-frame clones appear in the TCRdb table, and some are missing; sequencing was by immunoSEQ multiplex PCR. The profile covers 110,000 or so clones, with 88% appearing a single time and 9.5% to 15% taken by the ten largest. The specimen was peripheral blood, collected on day 0 of MenACWY control vaccination. The chain has TRBV12-5 and TRBJ2-7; D tentatively reads TRBD1 or TRBD2 (6 bases each). This sequence was found in an adult in good health. CDR3 DNA sequence: TGTGCTAGTGGTTTGCTTGGGGGGCGCGAGCAGTACTTC. Its protein product is CASGLLGGREQYF.